This T cell receptor beta chain was identified during a study of technical replicates of blood from a handful of donors. Here immunoSEQ multiplex PCR was the method, and the copy in TCRdb shows in-frame clones only, minus some. This table has about 80,000 clones, about 88% appearing once. The CDR3 is 13 amino acids. The specimen was T cells isolated from PBMCs. The receptor's source is a human donor in good health. The chain carries TRBV21-1 and TRBJ2-5; whether TRBD2, the table's D call, matches the DNA was not checked. TRBV21-1 is a documented pseudogene. DNA of the CDR3: TGTGCCAGCAGCAGGACTGCTAAAGAGACCCAGTACTTC. Protein product: CASSRTAKETQYF.